The 3 T cell receptor beta chains below were found in one sample sequenced in a study of CD8+CD57+ T cells in acquired aplastic anemia. Investigators profiled TCR beta VDJ and CDR3 from genomic DNA template. In TCRdb, the reads were re-called with MiXCR into one record per CDR3 protein. The table lists about 200,000 distinct CDR3 sequences, less than 75% of them singletons. Sequencing was done on patients that had shown CD8+CD57+ cell expansion by flow cytometry. The specimen was sorted CD4+, CD8+, or CD8+CD57+ T cells (not recorded which) from PBMCs. These receptors were obtained from a human donor with aplastic anemia.

V gene TRBV25-1 combines with J gene TRBJ2-3; 7 bases match TRBD1. In germline, CDR1 is MGHDK, CDR2 SYGVNS. The CDR3 spans 13 residues. With V trimmed by 8 bases and J by 11 bases, 13 bases remained unmatched. CDR3 region: CASSGTVYNEQYF. CDR3 nucleotide sequence: TGTGCCAGCTCCGGGACAGTGTACAATGAGCAGTATTTT.

The chain recombines TRBV7-8 with TRBJ1-4; D remains unclear. CDR1 SGHVS and CDR2 FQNEAQ come from the germline V gene. V was clipped by 1 base and J by 8 bases, with 8 bases between them. This CDR3 spans 13 amino acids. In DNA, the CDR3 is TGTGCCAGCAGCTTAGACCTTGGCGAAAAACTGTTTTTT. It translates to CASSLDLGEKLFF.

Here the CDR3 DNA reads TGCAGCGCTGGACGAATGAACACTGAAGCTTTCTTT. Protein product: CSAGRMNTEAFF. The V and J genes are TRBV29-1 and TRBJ1-1; D remains ambiguous. Germline V CDR1 and CDR2: SQVTM, ANQGSEA. Trimming took off 7 bases at V and 0 bases at J, with 9 bases between the two ends. The CDR3 has 12 amino acids.